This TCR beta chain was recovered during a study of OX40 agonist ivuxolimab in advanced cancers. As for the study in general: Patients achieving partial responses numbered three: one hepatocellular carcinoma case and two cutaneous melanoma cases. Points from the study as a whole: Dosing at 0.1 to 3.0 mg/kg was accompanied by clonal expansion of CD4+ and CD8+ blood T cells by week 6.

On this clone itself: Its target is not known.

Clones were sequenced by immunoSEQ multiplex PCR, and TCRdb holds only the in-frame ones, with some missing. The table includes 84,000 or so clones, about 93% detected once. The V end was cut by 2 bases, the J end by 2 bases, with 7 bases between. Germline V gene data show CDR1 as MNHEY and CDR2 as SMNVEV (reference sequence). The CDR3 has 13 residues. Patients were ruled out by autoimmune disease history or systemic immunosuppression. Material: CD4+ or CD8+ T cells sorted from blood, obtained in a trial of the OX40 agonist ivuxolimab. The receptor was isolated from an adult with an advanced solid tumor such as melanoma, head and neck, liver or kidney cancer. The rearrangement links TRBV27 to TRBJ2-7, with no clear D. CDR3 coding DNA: TGTGCCAGCAGTTTAGGGGTCACCTACGAGCAGTACTTC. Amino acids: CASSLGVTYEQYF.